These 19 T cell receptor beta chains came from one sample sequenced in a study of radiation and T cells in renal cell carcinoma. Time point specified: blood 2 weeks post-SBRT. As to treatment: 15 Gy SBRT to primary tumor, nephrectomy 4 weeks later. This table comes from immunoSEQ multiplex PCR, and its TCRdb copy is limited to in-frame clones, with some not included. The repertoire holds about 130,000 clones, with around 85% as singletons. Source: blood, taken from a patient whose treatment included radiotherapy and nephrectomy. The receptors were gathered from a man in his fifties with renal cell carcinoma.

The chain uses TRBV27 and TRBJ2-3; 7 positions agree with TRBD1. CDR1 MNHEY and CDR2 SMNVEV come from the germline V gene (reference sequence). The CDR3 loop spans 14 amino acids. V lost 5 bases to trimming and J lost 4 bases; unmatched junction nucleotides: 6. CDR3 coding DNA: TGTGCCAGCAGTCTGGACAGGCGGTCAGATACGCAGTATTTT. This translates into CASSLDRRSDTQYF.

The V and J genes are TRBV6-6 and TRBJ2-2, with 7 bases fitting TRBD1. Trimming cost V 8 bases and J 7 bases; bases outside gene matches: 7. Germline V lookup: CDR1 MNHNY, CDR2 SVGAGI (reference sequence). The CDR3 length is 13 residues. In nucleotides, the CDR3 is TGTGCCAGCGGAAGGAGACAGGGCGGGGAGCTGTTTTTT. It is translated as CASGRRQGGELFF.

DNA of the CDR3: TGTGCCAGCAGCCCCGTTGGGGTCCCGAGGAAGTTCTTC. It yields the protein CASSPVGVPRKFF. V and J are TRBV7-2 and TRBJ2-1, with no clear D. The V gene's germline CDR1 is SGHTA and CDR2 FQGNSA. The V gene lost 5 bases and the J gene lost 14 bases, with 19 bases spanning the gap. The length of the CDR3 is 13 residues.

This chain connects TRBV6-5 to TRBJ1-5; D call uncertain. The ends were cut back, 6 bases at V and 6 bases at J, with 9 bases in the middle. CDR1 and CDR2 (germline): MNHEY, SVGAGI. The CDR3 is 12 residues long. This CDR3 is CASRTGGQPQHF. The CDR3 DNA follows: TGTGCCAGCAGGACGGGCGGTCAGCCCCAGCATTTT.

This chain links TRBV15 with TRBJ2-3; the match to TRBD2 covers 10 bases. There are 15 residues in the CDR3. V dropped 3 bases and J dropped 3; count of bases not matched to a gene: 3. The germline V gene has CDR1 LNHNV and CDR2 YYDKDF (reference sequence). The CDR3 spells CATSSLLAGTDTQYF. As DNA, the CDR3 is TGTGCCACCAGCAGTTTACTAGCGGGGACAGATACGCAGTATTTT.

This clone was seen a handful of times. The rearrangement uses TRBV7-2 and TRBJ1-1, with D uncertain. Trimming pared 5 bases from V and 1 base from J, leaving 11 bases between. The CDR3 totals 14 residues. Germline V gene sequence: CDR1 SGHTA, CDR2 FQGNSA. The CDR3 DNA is TGTGCCAGCAGCGGCAGTACAGAGAACACTGAAGCTTTCTTT. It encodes CASSGSTENTEAFF.

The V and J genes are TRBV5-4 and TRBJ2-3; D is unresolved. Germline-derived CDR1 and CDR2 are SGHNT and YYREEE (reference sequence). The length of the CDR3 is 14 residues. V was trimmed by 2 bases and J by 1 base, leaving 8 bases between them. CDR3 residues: CASSFGSRTDTQYF. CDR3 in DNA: TGTGCCAGCAGCTTCGGGTCGCGCACAGATACGCAGTATTTT.

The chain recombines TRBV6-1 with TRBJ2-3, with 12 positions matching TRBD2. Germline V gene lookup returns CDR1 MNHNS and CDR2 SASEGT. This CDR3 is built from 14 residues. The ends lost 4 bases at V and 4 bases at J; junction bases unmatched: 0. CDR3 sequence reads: CASSGLAGADTQYF. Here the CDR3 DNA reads TGTGCCAGCAGTGGACTAGCGGGAGCAGATACGCAGTATTTT.

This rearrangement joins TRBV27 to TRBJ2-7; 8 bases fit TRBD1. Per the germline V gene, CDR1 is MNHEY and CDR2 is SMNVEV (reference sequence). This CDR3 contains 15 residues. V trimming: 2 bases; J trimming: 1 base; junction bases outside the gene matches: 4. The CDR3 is CASSLRTGPSYEQYF. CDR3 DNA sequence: TGTGCCAGCAGTTTACGGACAGGGCCATCCTACGAGCAGTACTTC.

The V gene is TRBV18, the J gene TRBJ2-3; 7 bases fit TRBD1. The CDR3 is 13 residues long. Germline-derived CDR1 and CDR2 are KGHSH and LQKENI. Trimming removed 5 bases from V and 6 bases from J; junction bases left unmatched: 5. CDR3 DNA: TGTGCCAGCTCAAGCCCACAGGGGGATACGCAGTATTTT. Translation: CASSSPQGDTQYF.

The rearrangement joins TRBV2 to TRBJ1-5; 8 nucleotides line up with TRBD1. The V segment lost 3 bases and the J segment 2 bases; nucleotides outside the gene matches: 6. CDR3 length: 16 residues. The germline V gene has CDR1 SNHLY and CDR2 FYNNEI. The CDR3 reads CASSEQGAGGNQPQHF. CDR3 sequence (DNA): TGTGCCAGCAGTGAGCAGGGGGCAGGCGGCAATCAGCCCCAGCATTTT. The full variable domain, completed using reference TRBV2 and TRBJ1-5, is EPEVTQTPSHQVTQMGQEVILRCVPISNHLYFYWYRQILGQKVEFLVSFYNNEISEKSEIFDDQFSVERPDGSNFTLKIRSTKLEDSAMYFCASSEQGAGGNQPQHFGDGTRLSIL.

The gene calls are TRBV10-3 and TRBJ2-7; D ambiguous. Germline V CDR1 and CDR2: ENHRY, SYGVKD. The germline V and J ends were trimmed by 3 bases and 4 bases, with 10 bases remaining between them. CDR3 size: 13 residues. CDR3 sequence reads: CAISDQRTYEQYF. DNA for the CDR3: TGTGCCATCAGTGACCAGCGTACGTACGAGCAGTACTTC.

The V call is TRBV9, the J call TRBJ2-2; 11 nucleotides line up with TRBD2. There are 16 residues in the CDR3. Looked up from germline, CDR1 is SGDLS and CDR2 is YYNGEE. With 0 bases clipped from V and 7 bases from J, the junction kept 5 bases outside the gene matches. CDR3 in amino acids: CASSVGDSGRGGELFF. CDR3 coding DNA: TGTGCCAGCAGCGTAGGCGATAGCGGGAGGGGCGGGGAGCTGTTTTTT.

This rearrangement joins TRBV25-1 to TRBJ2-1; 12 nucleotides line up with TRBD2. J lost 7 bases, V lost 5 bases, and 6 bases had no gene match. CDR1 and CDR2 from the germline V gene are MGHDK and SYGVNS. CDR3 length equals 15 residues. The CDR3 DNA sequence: TGTGCCAGCAGTAGTATTGGACTAGCGGGAAATGAGCAGTTCTTC. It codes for CASSSIGLAGNEQFF.

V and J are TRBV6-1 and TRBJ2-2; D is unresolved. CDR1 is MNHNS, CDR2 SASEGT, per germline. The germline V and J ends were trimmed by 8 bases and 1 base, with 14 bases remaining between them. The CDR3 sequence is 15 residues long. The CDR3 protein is CASRQTRQNTGELFF. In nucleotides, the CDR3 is TGTGCCAGCCGACAAACCAGACAGAACACCGGGGAGCTGTTTTTT.

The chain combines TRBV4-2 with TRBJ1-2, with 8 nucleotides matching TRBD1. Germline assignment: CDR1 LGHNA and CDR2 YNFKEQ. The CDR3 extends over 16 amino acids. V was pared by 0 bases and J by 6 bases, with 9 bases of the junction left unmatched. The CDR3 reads CASSQDKTGGGHGYTF. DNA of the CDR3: TGTGCCAGCAGCCAAGATAAAACAGGGGGAGGACATGGCTACACCTTC.

The DNA for the CDR3 is TGTGCCAGCAGGCTAGCCGGGTGGACGTACTTC. Its translation is CASRLAGWTYF. The V gene is TRBV6-5, the J gene TRBJ2-7; D may be TRBD2 (5 bases). Trimming left V 6 bases short and J 12 bases short, with 15 bases between. CDR1 MNHEY and CDR2 SVGAGI come from the germline V gene. The CDR3 consists of 11 residues.

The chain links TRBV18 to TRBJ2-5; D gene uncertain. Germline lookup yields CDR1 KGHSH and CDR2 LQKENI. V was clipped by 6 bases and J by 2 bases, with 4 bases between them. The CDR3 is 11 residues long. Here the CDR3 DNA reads TGTGCCAGCTCGTTTCAAGAGACCCAGTACTTC. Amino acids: CASSFQETQYF.

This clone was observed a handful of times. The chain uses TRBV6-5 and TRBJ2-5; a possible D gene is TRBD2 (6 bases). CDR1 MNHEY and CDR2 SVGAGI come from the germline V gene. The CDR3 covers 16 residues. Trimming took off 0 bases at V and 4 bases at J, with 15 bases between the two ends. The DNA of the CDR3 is TGTGCCAGCAGTTACTCTCCTCCCGGGACTGTAGAGACCCAGTACTTC. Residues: CASSYSPPGTVETQYF.